One sample yielded the 9 T cell receptor beta chains listed below, sequenced in a study of preoperative IRX-2 immunotherapy in early breast cancer. Treatment meaning: preoperative locoregional IRX-2 cytokine immunotherapy. TCRdb keeps only in-frame clones here, not all; method: immunoSEQ multiplex PCR. This sample has over 20,000 clones, with approximately 75% found just once. Sequenced here: lymph node tissue, sampled after IRX-2 immunotherapy. The source of these receptors is a human donor with breast cancer.

The CDR3 coding sequence is TGTGCCTGGAGCCCGGGACGTAACTATGGCTACACCTTC. Amino acid sequence: CAWSPGRNYGYTF. V gene TRBV30 combines with J gene TRBJ1-2; D may be TRBD1 (5 bases). The CDR3 length is 13 residues. V was cut by 3 bases and J by 1 base, with 9 bases left in between. Germline lookup yields CDR1 GTSNPN and CDR2 SVGIG (reference sequence).

This chain joins TRBV29-1 and TRBJ2-5; D gene uncertain. Germline CDR1 is SQVTM and CDR2 is ANQGSEA. Trimming left V 3 bases short and J 0 bases short, with 5 bases between. The CDR3 is made up of 12 amino acids. The DNA for the CDR3 is TGCAGCGTTGAGCCAAACCAAGAGACCCAGTACTTC. Its translation: CSVEPNQETQYF.

This clone was counted between two and nine times. The gene calls are TRBV7-5 and TRBJ1-3. TRBV7-5 counts as a pseudogene. The length of the CDR3 is 15 residues. The CDR3 protein is CASSQGSSNRNTIYF. The CDR3 DNA is TGTGCCAGCAGCCAAGGGTCTTCTAACCGGAACACCATATATTTT.

This chain links TRBV28 with TRBJ1-4; the D gene is possibly TRBD1 (6 bases). This CDR3 has 14 amino acids. The ends were cut back, 5 bases at V and 7 bases at J, with 14 bases in the middle. Germline assignment: CDR1 MDHEN and CDR2 SYDVKM. The CDR3 reads CASSLQGKSEKLFF. The CDR3 coding sequence is TGTGCCAGCAGTCTGCAGGGGAAAAGTGAAAAACTGTTTTTT.

The chain couples TRBV6-8 to TRBJ2-3, with D possibly being TRBD2 (6 bases). Trimming took 10 bases from V and 5 from J, leaving 16 bases between them. This CDR3 has 13 residues. Germline loops: CDR1 MNHGY, CDR2 SAAAGT. CDR3: CAINAGKGDTQYF. CDR3 nucleotides: TGTGCCATCAACGCGGGGAAAGGAGATACGCAGTATTTT.

This chain connects TRBV18 to TRBJ2-7, with 7 bases matching TRBD1. The CDR3 is 14 amino acids. CDR1 is KGHSH, CDR2 LQKENI, per germline. Trimming at V came to 4 bases and at J to 0 bases, leaving 3 bases not matched to a gene. The CDR3 DNA sequence: TGTGCCAGCTCACGGGACAGCCCCTCCTACGAGCAGTACGTC. This sequence encodes CASSRDSPSYEQYV.

The chain carries TRBV2 and TRBJ1-3; D might be TRBD1 (6 bases). This CDR3 has 16 residues. Germline V gene lookup returns CDR1 SNHLY and CDR2 FYNNEI. V lost 2 bases and J 4 bases, leaving 15 bases between the germline ends. CDR3 protein: CASSELGGIEGNTIYF. The CDR3 DNA sequence: TGTGCCAGCAGTGAATTAGGGGGAATAGAGGGAAACACCATATATTTT.

The rearrangement uses TRBV10-2 and TRBJ1-5; TRBD1 agrees at 7 bases. V gave up 5 bases and J gave up 6 bases; unmatched junction bases: 10. The CDR3 length is 15 residues. Germline values: CDR1 WSHSY, CDR2 SAAADI. The CDR3 sequence is CASSQMNRGGQPQHF. CDR3 bases: TGCGCCAGCAGTCAGATGAACAGGGGTGGTCAGCCCCAGCATTTT.

This clone came up once. The rearrangement uses TRBV7-5 and TRBJ2-2; the table's TRBD2 call for D was not verified on the DNA. TRBV7-5 is deemed a pseudogene. There are 15 residues in the CDR3. The chain's CDR3 is CASSLRDPNTGELFF. In nucleotides, the CDR3 is TGTGCCAGCAGCTTGCGGGACCCTAACACCGGGGAGCTGTTTTTT.